The 13 T cell receptor beta chains below all came from one sample that was sequenced in a study of radiation and T cells in renal cell carcinoma. As to time point: baseline pretreatment blood. Regarding treatment: 15 Gy SBRT to primary tumor, nephrectomy 4 weeks later. The repertoire was sequenced with immunoSEQ multiplex PCR; TCRdb's copy has only in-frame clones and lacks some. The table records about 95,000 clones, around 88% of them present only once. Source: blood, taken from a patient whose treatment included radiotherapy and nephrectomy. The origin of the receptors is a man aged 50 to 60 with renal cell carcinoma.

The chain joins TRBV18 to TRBJ2-5; TRBD1 matches at 8 bases. The CDR3 spans 15 residues. CDR1 is KGHSH, CDR2 LQKENI, per germline. Trimming at V came to 0 bases and at J to 5 bases, leaving 5 bases not matched to a gene. For the CDR3, the DNA is TGTGCCAGCTCACCACCTCAGGGGGCCGACGAGACCCAGTACTTC. Its translation: CASSPPQGADETQYF.

The chain has TRBV4-3 and TRBJ2-1, with D perhaps being TRBD1 or TRBD2 (5 bases each). V lost 3 bases to trimming and J lost 9 bases, with 12 bases between them. The CDR3 is made up of 13 amino acids. In germline, CDR1 is LGHNA, CDR2 YSLEER. The CDR3 loop reads CASSQPDGTEQFF. CDR3 coding DNA: TGCGCCAGCAGCCAGCCTGATGGGACTGAGCAGTTCTTC.

A single count supports this clone. The chain recombines TRBV10-2 with TRBJ1-1, with D unclear. From germline, CDR1 is WSHSY and CDR2 SAAADI. CDR3 size: 13 residues. CDR3 amino acids: CAIGRALNTEAFF. The CDR3, as DNA: TGCGCTATAGGACGGGCGTTGAACACTGAAGCTTTCTTT.

This clone was recorded once. The chain joins TRBV19 to TRBJ1-2; D may be TRBD1 (6 bases). Germline CDR1 is LNHDA and CDR2 is SQIVND (reference sequence). Trimming took 5 bases from V and 2 from J, leaving 12 bases between them. The CDR3 consists of 14 residues. CDR3 bases: TGTGCCAGTAGTTTCAGGACAGCAAACTATGGCTACACCTTC. This gives the protein CASSFRTANYGYTF.

The rearrangement uses TRBV6-1 and TRBJ1-1; 8 positions match TRBD1. Looked up from germline, CDR1 is MNHNS and CDR2 is SASEGT. CDR3 length: 15 residues. J was trimmed by 0 bases and V by 6 bases; bases with no gene match: 6. DNA for the CDR3: TGTGCCAGCAGCCGGACAGGGCTAATGAACACTGAAGCTTTCTTT. It yields the protein CASSRTGLMNTEAFF.

This chain connects TRBV7-9 to TRBJ2-1; D assignment may be TRBD1 or TRBD2 (6 bases each). The germline gives CDR1 SEHNR, CDR2 FQNEAQ (reference sequence). V gave up 11 bases and J gave up 7 bases, with 15 bases separating them. The CDR3 is made up of 12 amino acids. CDR3 residues: CAGGGSGNEQFF. Here the CDR3 DNA reads TGTGCCGGAGGGGGATCGGGGAATGAGCAGTTCTTC.

The chain has TRBV7-8 and TRBJ2-7, with D hard to call. The length of the CDR3 is 13 residues. Germline assignment: CDR1 SGHVS and CDR2 FQNEAQ. Trimming took 4 bases from V and 2 from J, leaving 9 bases between them. The DNA of the CDR3 is TGTGCCAGCAGCTCGGGCCATACCTACGAGCAGTACTTC. This codes for CASSSGHTYEQYF. The variable domain in full, completed from reference TRBV7-8 and TRBJ2-7, reads GAGVSQSPRYKVAKRGQDVALRCDPISGHVSLFWYQQALGQGPEFLTYFQNEAQLDKSGLPSDRFFAERPEGSVSTLKIQRTQQEDSAVYLCASSSGHTYEQYFGPGTRLTVT.

CDR3 bases: TGTGCCAGCAGCTTTAGAGAGCCCCAGCATTTT. Residues: CASSFREPQHF. This chain uses TRBV5-8 with TRBJ1-5; D is uncertain. Germline V gives CDR1 SGHTS, CDR2 YDEGEE. This CDR3 contains 11 residues. V lost 2 bases and J 8 bases, leaving 5 bases between the germline ends.

V is TRBV23-1 and J is TRBJ2-3; no definite D call. TRBV23-1 counts as an open reading frame of uncertain function. V lost 4 bases and J 1 base, leaving 9 bases between the germline ends. The CDR3 consists of 14 residues. The CDR3 sequence: CASSLPLGTDTQYF. CDR3 nucleotide sequence: TGCGCCAGCAGTCTGCCCTTGGGCACAGATACGCAGTATTTT.

This chain connects TRBV6-4 to TRBJ1-5; perhaps TRBD1 as D (6 bases). The CDR3 loop spans 15 amino acids. V was clipped by 2 bases and J by 0 bases, with 8 bases between them. The germline V gene has CDR1 MRHNA and CDR2 SNTAGT. Here the CDR3 reads CASSDGQTSNQPQHF. The DNA for the CDR3 is TGTGCCAGCAGTGACGGACAGACTAGCAATCAGCCCCAGCATTTT.

The chain couples TRBV30 to TRBJ2-3; TRBD1 matches 8 bases. Germline V lookup: CDR1 GTSNPN, CDR2 SVGIG (reference sequence). The length of the CDR3 is 13 residues. V lost 7 bases to trimming and J lost 0 bases; unmatched junction nucleotides: 3. This CDR3 reads CAYTGGSTDTQYF. In DNA, the CDR3 is TGTGCCTACACAGGGGGGAGCACAGATACGCAGTATTTT.

The chain combines TRBV6-5 with TRBJ2-7, with no clear D. The length of the CDR3 is 13 residues. CDR1 is MNHEY and CDR2 is SVGAGI in the germline V gene. The V end lost 4 bases, the J end lost 0 bases, and 7 bases lay between the germline ends. The CDR3 reads CASSFSGSYEQYF. The CDR3 region has the DNA TGTGCCAGCAGTTTCTCAGGCTCCTACGAGCAGTACTTC.

This clone was recorded once. The V call is TRBV7-2, the J call TRBJ2-7; 8 bases line up with TRBD1. The CDR3 has 13 residues. Germline V lookup: CDR1 SGHTA, CDR2 FQGNSA. V gave up 5 bases and J gave up 5 bases; unmatched junction bases: 5. The CDR3 spells CASSTDRDNEQYF. In nucleotides, the CDR3 is TGTGCCAGCAGCACGGACAGGGATAACGAGCAGTACTTC.